The 27 T cell receptor beta chains presented below share a single source sample, sequenced in a study of T cell repertoires in cytomegalovirus infection. MiXCR, applied by TCRdb to the reads, yields one record per CDR3 protein. The sample shows 150,000 or so distinct CDR3 sequences, less than 25% of them seen only once. What these receptors recognize is not known. The sample consisted of CD8+ T cells from cultured PBMCs, taken from culture after CMV antigen stimulation. These receptors were taken from a human donor in good health (CMV status not recorded). Some clones in this sample may be carry-over from other donors' samples.

The chain has TRBV7-6 and TRBJ2-1; the D gene is possibly TRBD2 (5 bases). Between the trimmed V and J ends, which lost 2 bases and 9 bases, there was a span of 20 bases. This CDR3 spans 16 amino acids. CDR1 is SGHVS and CDR2 is FNYEAQ in the germline V gene. The CDR3 DNA sequence: TGTGCCAGCAGCTTAAGAGGCGGACTGGATTGGCGTGAGCAGTTCTTC. Translated, it gives CASSLRGGLDWREQFF.

This clonotype was seen ten or more times. This chain uses TRBV27 with TRBJ1-4, with D perhaps matching TRBD1 (5 bases). This CDR3 has 15 amino acids. Germline CDR1 MNHEY, CDR2 SMNVEV (reference sequence). Trimming removed 5 bases from V and 5 bases from J, with 15 bases in between. The CDR3 nucleotides read TGTGCCAGCAGTCCGCAGACAGTCTCGAATGAAAAACTGTTTTTT. It yields the protein CASSPQTVSNEKLFF. Complete variable domain (other parts from reference TRBV27 and TRBJ1-4): EAQVTQNPRYLITVTGKKLTVTCSQNMNHEYMSWYRQDPGLGLRQIYYSMNVEVTDKGDVPEGYKVSRKEKRNFPLILESPSPNQTSLYFCASSPQTVSNEKLFFGSGTQLSVL.

This clonotype was found a few times. This chain connects TRBV11-2 to TRBJ2-1; the match to TRBD2 covers 8 bases. After removal of 1 base from V and 3 bases from J, the junction contained 5 bases not matched to a gene. Germline V lookup: CDR1 SGHAT, CDR2 FQNNGV. The CDR3 extends over 16 amino acids. CDR3 in DNA: TGTGCCAGCAGCTTAGGGGCAGCGGGGGACTACAATGAGCAGTTCTTC. Protein product: CASSLGAAGDYNEQFF.

CDR3 nucleotides: TGCAGTGCCCACGGACCCGGCTACACCTTC. This sequence encodes CSAHGPGYTF. This chain joins TRBV20-1 and TRBJ1-2; no firm D call. The CDR3 totals 10 residues. The germline gives CDR1 DFQATT, CDR2 SNEGSKA (reference sequence). The V end was cut by 6 bases, the J end by 8 bases, with 10 bases between.

The V gene is TRBV20-1, the J gene TRBJ1-5, with a weak D call TRBD1 (5 bases). This CDR3 is built from 17 residues. V lost 6 bases to trimming and J lost 0 bases, with 21 bases between them. CDR1 is DFQATT, CDR2 SNEGSKA, per germline (reference sequence). For the CDR3, the DNA is TGCAGTGCCCAGCCCCGGGTCTGGGGGTATAGCAATCAGCCCCAGCATTTT. Translated, it gives CSAQPRVWGYSNQPQHF.

This clonotype was counted only a few times. The gene calls are TRBV7-9 and TRBJ1-1, with D possibly being TRBD1 (6 bases). Germline lookup yields CDR1 SEHNR and CDR2 FQNEAQ (reference sequence). The CDR3 spans 14 residues. The ends were cut back, 4 bases at V and 6 bases at J, with 15 bases in the middle. The CDR3 spells CASSYQDRYAEAFF. For the CDR3, the DNA is TGTGCCAGCAGCTACCAAGACAGGTACGCTGAAGCTTTCTTT.

This clonotype was counted between two and nine times. The chain recombines TRBV4-3 with TRBJ2-7; 11 positions match TRBD1. Germline values: CDR1 LGHNA, CDR2 YSLEER. V shed 3 bases and J 2 bases; nucleotides not matched to a gene: 3. This CDR3 spans 15 amino acids. The CDR3 is CASSQGGQGAYEQYF. The DNA of the CDR3 is TGCGCCAGCAGCCAGGGGGGACAGGGGGCCTACGAGCAGTACTTC.

Only a few counts were recorded for this clonotype. The chain employs TRBV7-9 and TRBJ2-7; 9 positions match TRBD1. Germline CDR1 reads SEHNR; CDR2 reads FQNEAQ (reference sequence). J was trimmed by 5 bases and V by 1 base; bases with no gene match: 9. CDR3 size: 16 residues. CDR3: CASSLGTGTGINEQYF. CDR3 sequence (DNA): TGTGCCAGCAGCTTAGGTACCGGGACAGGGATCAACGAGCAGTACTTC.

This clonotype turned up a few times. The junction and the germline gene differ at one end; a read error may be behind it. The V call is TRBV11-2, the J call TRBJ2-7; 9 bases are shared with TRBD1. The length of the CDR3 is 13 residues. Germline V gives CDR1 SGHAT, CDR2 FQNNGV. CDR3 nucleotide sequence: TGTGCCAGCAGCCCGGGACAGGGACCGGAGCCGTACTTC. Its protein is CASSPGQGPEPYF. The full variable domain, in which reference TRBV11-2 and TRBJ2-7 provide the parts outside the CDR3, is EAGVAQSPRYKIIEKRQSVAFWCNPISGHATLYWYQQILGQGPKLLIQFQNNGVVDDSQLPKDRFSAERLKGVDSTLKIQPAKLEDSAVYLCASSPGQGPEPYFGPGTRLTVT.

This clonotype was detected a few times. Here the CDR3 DNA reads TGTGCCAGGCCAAAATTAACAGGGGGGCGCAATCAGCCCCAGCATTTT. Translation: CARPKLTGGRNQPQHF. The J gene is TRBJ1-5, the V gene TRBV25-1; TRBD1 agrees at 8 bases. V trimming: 9 bases; J trimming: 2 bases; junction bases outside the gene matches: 12. The CDR3 consists of 16 residues. Germline V gene lookup returns CDR1 MGHDK and CDR2 SYGVNS.

The chain joins TRBV6-2 or TRBV6-3 to TRBJ1-1; no clear D gene. V was clipped by 6 bases and J by 4 bases, with 9 bases between them. Germline V gene data show CDR1 as MNHEY and CDR2 as SVGEGT. The CDR3 has 12 residues. The CDR3 DNA reads as TGTGCCAGCAGACCACGCGGCACTGAAGCTTTCTTT. It specifies CASRPRGTEAFF.

This clonotype showed up many times. V and J are TRBV6-2 or TRBV6-3 and TRBJ2-5; 14 bases are a match to TRBD2. The CDR3 is 16 amino acids. Germline-derived CDR1 and CDR2 are MNHEY and SVGEGT. V shed 7 bases and J 1 base; nucleotides not matched to a gene: 5. The CDR3 loop is CASTGLAGGLQETQYF. The CDR3 DNA is TGTGCCAGCACCGGACTAGCGGGGGGCCTCCAAGAGACCCAGTACTTC.

Concerning this clonotype itself: The CDR3 does not close with the conserved phenylalanine or tryptophan, likely indicating a read error. This sequence joins TRBV7-9 and TRBJ2-5; 7 bases are a match to TRBD1. CDR1 and CDR2 from the germline V gene are SEHNR and FQNEAQ (reference sequence). The CDR3 is 16 amino acids. Trimming cost V 5 bases and J 2 bases; bases outside gene matches: 11. The CDR3 loop is CASSPRQGVLQETQYL. The DNA for the CDR3 is TGTGCCAGCAGCCCGAGACAGGGTGTTCTTCAAGAGACCCAGTACTTA.

This clonotype was seen more than once but under ten times. This chain links TRBV6-1 with TRBJ1-1; D remains unclear. The CDR3 loop spans 11 amino acids. Trimming took off 6 bases at V and 6 bases at J, with 8 bases between the two ends. Germline-derived CDR1 and CDR2 are MNHNS and SASEGT. CDR3 sequence: CASRQTAEAFF. CDR3 nucleotides: TGTGCCAGCAGGCAGACGGCTGAAGCTTTCTTT.

The V and J genes are TRBV7-8 and TRBJ2-1, with 7 bases aligning to TRBD2. After removal of 8 bases from V and 7 bases from J, the junction contained 14 bases not matched to a gene. This CDR3 has 15 amino acids. CDR1 and CDR2 (germline): SGHVS, FQNEAQ. The CDR3 coding sequence is TGTGCCAGCTCCGGGGACGCGGGGGATATAAATGAGCAGTTCTTC. This sequence encodes CASSGDAGDINEQFF.

The genes are TRBV7-9 and TRBJ1-5; 7 bases align to TRBD1. CDR1 is SEHNR, CDR2 FQNEAQ, per germline (reference sequence). The ends lost 5 bases at V and 8 bases at J; junction bases unmatched: 9. This CDR3 region has 14 residues. The CDR3: CASSHGDSRKPQHF. The CDR3 DNA is TGTGCCAGCAGCCACGGGGACAGCCGCAAGCCCCAGCATTTT.

The sample holds a few counts of this clonotype. The J gene is TRBJ1-5, the V gene TRBV19, with TRBD1 as a possible D gene (6 bases). CDR1 LNHDA and CDR2 SQIVND come from the germline V gene (reference sequence). The V and J ends lost 1 base and 4 bases respectively, with 11 bases between them. The CDR3 length is 15 residues. The CDR3 sequence is CASSIADRQNQPQHF. The CDR3 bases are TGTGCCAGTAGTATAGCCGACAGGCAAAATCAGCCCCAGCATTTT.

The V call is TRBV27, the J call TRBJ2-1, with D tentatively TRBD1 (6 bases). The V gene lost 7 bases and the J gene lost 4 bases, with 11 bases spanning the gap. Germline V gene sequence: CDR1 MNHEY, CDR2 SMNVEV (reference sequence). The CDR3 contains 13 residues. The CDR3 reads CASIRDNYNEQFF. The CDR3 region has the DNA TGTGCCAGCATACGGGACAATTACAATGAGCAGTTCTTC.

CDR3 sequence: CASRGDRGRDNEQFF. The DNA of the CDR3 is TGTGCCAGCAGGGGGGACAGGGGAAGAGACAATGAGCAGTTCTTC. V and J are TRBV6-8 and TRBJ2-1, with TRBD1 identical over 10 bases. The V gene end was trimmed by 6 bases and the J gene end by 5 bases; junction bases not matched to a gene: 7. This CDR3 spans 15 amino acids. From germline, CDR1 is MNHGY and CDR2 SAAAGT.

This clonotype came up a few times. The V gene is TRBV7-2, the J gene TRBJ1-1; D gene ambiguous. The germline V gene has CDR1 SGHTA and CDR2 FQGNSA. V was pared by 1 base and J by 7 bases, with 13 bases between. This CDR3 has 14 residues. The chain's CDR3 is CASSLDLGTGEAFF. In DNA, the CDR3 is TGTGCCAGCAGCTTAGACCTGGGAACGGGTGAAGCTTTCTTT.

In this sample, this clonotype turned up a few times. The chain has TRBV6-5 and TRBJ1-1; D uncertain. Germline V gene data show CDR1 as MNHEY and CDR2 as SVGAGI. The length of the CDR3 is 13 residues. V was shortened by 6 bases and J by 0 bases, with 8 bases between the two germline ends. CDR3 loop: CASRTGLNTEAFF. The CDR3 nucleotides are TGTGCCAGCAGGACCGGTTTGAACACTGAAGCTTTCTTT.

This clonotype appeared a few times. CDR3 DNA: TGTGCCAGCAGTTACTCTCCCCAGTTCTACAATGAGCAGTTCTTC. It is translated as CASSYSPQFYNEQFF. The genes are TRBV6-8 and TRBJ2-1; D gene unclear. Trimming took 0 bases from V and 3 from J, leaving 9 bases between them. CDR3 length: 15 amino acids. CDR1 MNHGY and CDR2 SAAAGT come from the germline V gene.

The chain couples TRBV5-4 to TRBJ2-5; 10 bases are a match to TRBD1. The trim removed 4 bases at V and 4 bases at J, leaving 4 bases unmatched. The CDR3 consists of 14 residues. In germline, CDR1 is SGHNT, CDR2 YYREEE (reference sequence). The chain's CDR3 is CASSTGTGAETQYF. CDR3 nucleotides: TGTGCCAGCAGCACGGGGACAGGGGCAGAGACCCAGTACTTC. Complete variable domain (other parts from reference TRBV5-4 and TRBJ2-5): ETGVTQSPTHLIKTRGQQVTLRCSSQSGHNTVSWYQQALGQGPQFIFQYYREEENGRGNFPPRFSGLQFPNYSSELNVNALELDDSALYLCASSTGTGAETQYFGPGTRLLVL.

This clonotype was detected many times. V and J are TRBV6-5 and TRBJ1-3; weak D call: TRBD1 (6 bases). Per the germline V gene, CDR1 is MNHEY and CDR2 is SVGAGI. Trimming shortened V by 5 bases and J by 4 bases, and 15 bases separated the two germline ends. The CDR3 contains 15 residues. In DNA, the CDR3 is TGTGCCAGCAGTCCCACAGGGTACTCGGGAAACACCATATATTTT. Translation gives CASSPTGYSGNTIYF.

This clonotype was counted at least ten times. V and J are TRBV12-3 or TRBV12-4 and TRBJ1-1; tentative D call: TRBD1 (6 bases). This CDR3 spans 17 amino acids. Trimming left V 5 bases short and J 0 bases short, with 19 bases between. The DNA for the CDR3 is TGTGCCAGCAGTGGGGGGGGGCGGAATAATATGAACACTGAAGCTTTCTTT. Translated, it gives CASSGGGRNNMNTEAFF.

The chain is built from TRBV29-1 and TRBJ2-1; possible D gene TRBD2, 6 bases. In germline, CDR1 is SQVTM, CDR2 ANQGSEA. The CDR3 consists of 17 residues. Trimming took off 1 base at V and 4 bases at J, with 20 bases between the two ends. Written as DNA, the CDR3 is TGCAGCGTTGAAGGATGCCGTATTTGCGGGGCTTACAATGAGCAGTTCTTC. As protein: CSVEGCRICGAYNEQFF.

This clonotype was observed once. The V and J genes are TRBV5-6 and TRBJ2-3, with D perhaps TRBD1 (6 bases). The germline V gene encodes CDR1 SGHDT and CDR2 YYEEEE. This CDR3 comprises 15 residues. V dropped 6 bases and J dropped 2 bases, with 16 bases sitting between them. The CDR3 coding sequence is TGTGCCAGCATTTTAACAGGGTTCAACACAGATACGCAGTATTTT. This encodes CASILTGFNTDTQYF.